The present T cell receptor beta chain was sequenced within a study of PD-L1 blockade in urothelial cancer. The repertoire was sequenced with immunoSEQ multiplex PCR; TCRdb's copy has only in-frame clones and lacks some. The table has about 50,000 clones, about 86% seen once; the top ten hold 3.2%. The time point here: pretreatment peripheral blood. Germline loops: CDR1 GTSNPN, CDR2 SVGIG (reference sequence). J gave up 2 bases and V 3 bases, and 0 bases lay outside the gene matches. CDR3 length equals 12 residues. The receptor's source is a man in his 70s with urothelial cancer. The chain joins TRBV30 to TRBJ1-2, with 7 bases identical to TRBD1. This sample comprised PBMCs, obtained around atezolizumab (anti-PD-L1) treatment. CDR3 sequence reads: CAWRGQNYGYTF. Here the CDR3 DNA reads TGTGCCTGGAGGGGACAGAACTATGGCTACACCTTC. Based on the CDR3 plus reference TRBV30 and TRBJ1-2, the full variable domain is SQTIHQWPATLVQPVGSPLSLECTVEGTSNPNLYWYRQAAGRGLQLLFYSVGIGQISSEVPQNLSASRPQDRQFILSSKKLLLSDSGFYLCAWRGQNYGYTFGSGTRLTVV.